These 7 T cell receptor beta chains originate from one sample sequenced in a study of T cell repertoires in cytomegalovirus infection (dated by TCRdb to between 2018 and 2021). This specimen's treatment or condition label, interpreted: in vitro stimulation with specific CMV peptide epitopes to enrich CMV-specific T cells. Their cognate antigens are unknown. The sequencer listed for this sample is Illumina HiSeq 1500. Starting from the raw public reads, TCRdb applied fastp trimming at Q25, assembled clones with MiXCR and retained in-frame beta chains. Rows with one shared CDR3 protein collapse into an entry with the most common genes and DNA. This sample comprises some 560,000 distinct CDR3 sequences, roughly 42% of them detected only once. The top ten hold 40% to 60% of the sample. The sample here was cultured PBMCs, taken from culture after CMV antigen stimulation. These receptors were collected from a human donor in good health (CMV status not recorded). Some clones in this sample may be carry-over from other donors' samples.

This clonotype has a handful of counts. J is TRBJ2-1 and V is TRBV12-5, with D hard to call. Germline V gene sequence: CDR1 LGHNT, CDR2 FRNRAP. Trimming left V 6 bases short and J 8 bases short, with 14 bases between. CDR3 length equals 13 residues. The CDR3 protein is CASGPWDSDEQFF. DNA of the CDR3: TGTGCTAGTGGCCCCTGGGATTCGGATGAGCAGTTCTTC.

The V call is TRBV20-1, the J call TRBJ1-1; 7 bases are a match to TRBD1. The CDR3 is 19 residues long. Germline values: CDR1 DFQATT, CDR2 SNEGSKA (reference sequence). The junction had 18 bases not matched to a gene; V was cut back by 0 bases and J by 2 bases. The CDR3 spells CSARDGELERTGVNTEAFF. CDR3 DNA: TGCAGTGCTAGAGATGGGGAGCTAGAAAGGACAGGCGTCAACACTGAAGCTTTCTTT.

This clonotype was seen just once. The genes are TRBV7-9 and TRBJ2-2; weak D call: TRBD2 (5 bases). The germline V gene encodes CDR1 SEHNR and CDR2 FQNEAQ (reference sequence). V was cut by 5 bases and J by 3 bases, with 22 bases left in between. This CDR3 contains 18 residues. The CDR3 region is CASSPIALGFPYTGELFF. The CDR3, as DNA: TGTGCCAGCAGCCCAATAGCGCTTGGGTTCCCCTACACCGGGGAGCTGTTTTTT.

This clonotype appeared a few times. The V and J genes are TRBV7-2 and TRBJ2-1; 7 nucleotides line up with TRBD2. This CDR3 is 19 amino acids long. The germline CDR1 and CDR2 sequences are SGHTA and FQGNSA. J was trimmed by 0 bases and V by 3 bases; bases with no gene match: 14. CDR3 residues: CASSFPRERGLSSYNEQFF. The CDR3 coding sequence is TGTGCCAGCAGCTTCCCCCGGGAGCGGGGCCTAAGCTCCTACAATGAGCAGTTCTTC.

A few counts support this clonotype. The chain combines TRBV12-3 or TRBV12-4 with TRBJ2-3; 7 bases are a match to TRBD1. The CDR3 consists of 15 residues. The trim removed 6 bases at V and 2 bases at J, leaving 8 bases unmatched. This chain's CDR3 is CASRKTGDATDTQYF. In DNA, the CDR3 is TGTGCCAGCAGAAAAACAGGGGACGCCACAGATACGCAGTATTTT.

This rearrangement joins TRBV14 to TRBJ2-3; D unclear. CDR1 and CDR2 (germline): SGHDN, FVKESK. CDR3 length: 13 amino acids. V was trimmed by 0 bases and J by 2 bases, leaving 3 bases between them. The CDR3 DNA reads TGTGCCAGCAGCCAAGATCCCACAGATACGCAGTATTTT. Residues: CASSQDPTDTQYF.

This clonotype was observed a handful of times. The CDR3 nucleotides are TGTGCCAGCAGCCGTTGGGGACAGGGATTTAGTGAGCAGTTCTTC. Translation: CASSRWGQGFSEQFF. The chain links TRBV7-9 to TRBJ2-1; 9 bases match TRBD1. CDR3 length: 15 residues. After removal of 5 bases from V and 9 bases from J, the junction contained 11 bases not matched to a gene. CDR1 and CDR2 from the germline V gene are SEHNR and FQNEAQ (reference sequence).